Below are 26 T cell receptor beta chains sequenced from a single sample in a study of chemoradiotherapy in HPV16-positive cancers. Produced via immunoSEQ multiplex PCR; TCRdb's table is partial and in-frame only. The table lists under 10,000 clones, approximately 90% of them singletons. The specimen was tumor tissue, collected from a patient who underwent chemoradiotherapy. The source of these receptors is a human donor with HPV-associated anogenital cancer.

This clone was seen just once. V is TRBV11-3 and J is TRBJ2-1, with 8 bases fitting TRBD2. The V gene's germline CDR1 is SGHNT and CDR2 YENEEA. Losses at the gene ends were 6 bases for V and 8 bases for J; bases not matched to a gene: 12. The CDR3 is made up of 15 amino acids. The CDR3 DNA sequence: TGTGCCAGCAGTCCCACTAGCGGTCTACAGCATGAGCAGTTCTTC. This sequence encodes CASSPTSGLQHEQFF.

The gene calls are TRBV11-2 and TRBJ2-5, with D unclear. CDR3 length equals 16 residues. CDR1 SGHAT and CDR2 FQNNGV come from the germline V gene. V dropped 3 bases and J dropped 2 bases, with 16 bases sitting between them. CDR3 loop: CASSFSPLQIQETQYF. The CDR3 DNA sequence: TGTGCCAGCAGCTTTTCGCCCCTACAGATACAAGAGACCCAGTACTTC.

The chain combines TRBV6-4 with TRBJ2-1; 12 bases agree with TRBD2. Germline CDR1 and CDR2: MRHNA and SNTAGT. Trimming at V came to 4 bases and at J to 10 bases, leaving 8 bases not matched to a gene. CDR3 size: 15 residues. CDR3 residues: CASSVGTSGYGEQFF. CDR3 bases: TGTGCCAGCAGTGTTGGGACTAGCGGGTATGGAGAGCAGTTCTTC.

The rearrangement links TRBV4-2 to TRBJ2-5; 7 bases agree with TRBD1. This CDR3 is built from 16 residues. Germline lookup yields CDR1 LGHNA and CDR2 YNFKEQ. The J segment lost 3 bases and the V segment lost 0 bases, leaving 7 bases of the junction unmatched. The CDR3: CASSQEGQRGEETQYF. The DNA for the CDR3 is TGTGCCAGCAGCCAAGAGGGACAGAGGGGAGAAGAGACCCAGTACTTC.

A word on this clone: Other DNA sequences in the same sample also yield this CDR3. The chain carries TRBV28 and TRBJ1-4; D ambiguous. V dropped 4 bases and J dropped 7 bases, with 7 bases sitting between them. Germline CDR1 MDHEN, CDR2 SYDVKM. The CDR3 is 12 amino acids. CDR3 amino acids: CASSSPGEKLFF. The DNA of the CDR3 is TGTGCCAGCAGTTCCCCTGGTGAAAAACTGTTTTTT.

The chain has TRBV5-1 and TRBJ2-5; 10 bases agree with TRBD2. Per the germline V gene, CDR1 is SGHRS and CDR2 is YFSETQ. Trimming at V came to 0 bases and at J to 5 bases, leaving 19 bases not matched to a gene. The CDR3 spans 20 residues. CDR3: CASSLAGQGLANTKWETQYF. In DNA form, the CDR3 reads TGCGCCAGCAGCTTGGCCGGGCAGGGACTAGCGAATACAAAGTGGGAGACCCAGTACTTC.

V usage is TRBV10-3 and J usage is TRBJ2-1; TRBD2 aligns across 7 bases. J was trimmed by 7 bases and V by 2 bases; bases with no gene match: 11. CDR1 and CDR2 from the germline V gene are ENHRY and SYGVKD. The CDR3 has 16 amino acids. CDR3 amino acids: CAISETPGGRWNEQFF. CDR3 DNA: TGTGCCATCAGTGAGACTCCCGGGGGGAGGTGGAATGAGCAGTTCTTC.

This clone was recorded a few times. CDR3 bases: TGTGCCAGCAGTTTATGGGGGGCAGATACGCAGTATTTT. This gives the protein CASSLWGADTQYF. The V call is TRBV27, the J call TRBJ2-3; TRBD2 might be the D (6 bases). Germline CDR1 is MNHEY and CDR2 is SMNVEV (reference sequence). V was shortened by 1 base and J by 4 bases, with 6 bases between the two germline ends. The CDR3 covers 13 residues.

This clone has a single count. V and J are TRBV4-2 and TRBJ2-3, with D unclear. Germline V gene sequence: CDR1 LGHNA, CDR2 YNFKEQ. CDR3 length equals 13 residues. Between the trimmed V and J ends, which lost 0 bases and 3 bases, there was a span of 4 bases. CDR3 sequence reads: CASSQEGTDTQYF. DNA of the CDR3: TGTGCCAGCAGCCAAGAAGGGACAGATACGCAGTATTTT.

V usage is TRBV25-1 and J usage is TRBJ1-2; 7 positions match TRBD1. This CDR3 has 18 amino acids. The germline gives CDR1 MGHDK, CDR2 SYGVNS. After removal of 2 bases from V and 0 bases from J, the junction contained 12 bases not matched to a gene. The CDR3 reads CASSEAVRTQGANYGYTF. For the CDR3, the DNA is TGTGCCAGCAGTGAAGCCGTAAGGACCCAGGGGGCTAACTATGGCTACACCTTC.

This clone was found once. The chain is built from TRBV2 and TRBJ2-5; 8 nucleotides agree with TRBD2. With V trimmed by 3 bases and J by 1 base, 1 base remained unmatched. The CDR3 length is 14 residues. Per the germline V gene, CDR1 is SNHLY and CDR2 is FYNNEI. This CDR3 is CASSETSVQETQYF. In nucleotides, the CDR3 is TGTGCCAGCAGTGAGACTAGCGTCCAAGAGACCCAGTACTTC.

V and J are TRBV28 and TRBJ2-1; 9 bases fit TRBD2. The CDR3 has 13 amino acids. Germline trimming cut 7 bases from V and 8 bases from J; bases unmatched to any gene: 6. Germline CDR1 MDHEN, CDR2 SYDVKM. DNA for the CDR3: TGTGCCAGCAAGCGGGGGGCCACCCATGAGCAGTTCTTC. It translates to CASKRGATHEQFF.

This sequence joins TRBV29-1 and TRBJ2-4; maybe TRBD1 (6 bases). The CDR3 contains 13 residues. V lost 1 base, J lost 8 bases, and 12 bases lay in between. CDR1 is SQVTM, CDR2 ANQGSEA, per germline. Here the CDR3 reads CSVEGTERDIQYF. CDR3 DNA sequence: TGCAGCGTTGAAGGGACAGAGAGAGACATTCAGTACTTC. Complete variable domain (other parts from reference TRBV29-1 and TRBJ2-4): SAVISQKPSRDICQRGTSLTIQCQVDSQVTMMFWYRQQPGQSLTLIATANQGSEATYESGFVIDKFPISRPNLTFSTLTVSNMSPEDSSIYLCSVEGTERDIQYFGAGTRLSVL.

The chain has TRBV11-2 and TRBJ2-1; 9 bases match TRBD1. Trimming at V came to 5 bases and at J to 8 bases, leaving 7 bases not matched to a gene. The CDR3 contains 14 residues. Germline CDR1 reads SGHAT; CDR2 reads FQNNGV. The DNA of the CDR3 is TGTGCCAGCAGCGCACAGGGGGCGTTTCATGAGCAGTTCTTC. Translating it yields CASSAQGAFHEQFF. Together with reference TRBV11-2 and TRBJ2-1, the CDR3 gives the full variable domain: EAGVAQSPRYKIIEKRQSVAFWCNPISGHATLYWYQQILGQGPKLLIQFQNNGVVDDSQLPKDRFSAERLKGVDSTLKIQPAKLEDSAVYLCASSAQGAFHEQFFGPGTRLTVL.

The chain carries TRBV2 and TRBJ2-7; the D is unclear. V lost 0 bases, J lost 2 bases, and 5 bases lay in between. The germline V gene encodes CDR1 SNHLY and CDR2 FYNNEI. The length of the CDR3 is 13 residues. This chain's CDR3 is CASSEASAYEQYV. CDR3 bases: TGTGCCAGCAGTGAAGCGAGCGCCTACGAGCAGTACGTC.

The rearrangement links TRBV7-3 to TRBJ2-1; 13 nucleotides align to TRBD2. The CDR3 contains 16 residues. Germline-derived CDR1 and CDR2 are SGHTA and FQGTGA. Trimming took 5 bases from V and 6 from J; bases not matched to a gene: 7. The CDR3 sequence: CASSEAGTSGTNEQFF. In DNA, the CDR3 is TGTGCCAGCAGCGAGGCTGGGACTAGCGGGACCAATGAGCAGTTCTTC.

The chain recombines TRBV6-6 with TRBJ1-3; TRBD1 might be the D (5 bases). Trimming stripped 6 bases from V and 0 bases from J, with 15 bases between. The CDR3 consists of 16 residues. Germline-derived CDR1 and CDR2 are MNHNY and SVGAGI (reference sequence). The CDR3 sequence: CASRDPGTGSGNTIYF. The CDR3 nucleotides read TGTGCCAGCAGGGATCCCGGGACGGGCTCTGGAAACACCATATATTTT.

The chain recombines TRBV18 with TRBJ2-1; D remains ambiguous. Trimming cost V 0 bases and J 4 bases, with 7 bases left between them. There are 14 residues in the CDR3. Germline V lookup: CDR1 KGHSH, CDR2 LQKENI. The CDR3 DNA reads TGTGCCAGCTCACCACCGAGCAGATACAATGAGCAGTTCTTC. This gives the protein CASSPPSRYNEQFF.

CDR3 loop: CASSLGDRDGYGYTF. CDR3 in DNA: TGTGCCAGCAGCTTAGGCGACAGGGACGGCTATGGCTACACCTTC. The chain employs TRBV7-2 and TRBJ1-2; TRBD1 matches at 7 bases. The J segment lost 4 bases and the V segment lost 1 base, leaving 6 bases of the junction unmatched. Germline-derived CDR1 and CDR2 are SGHTA and FQGNSA. The CDR3 is made up of 15 amino acids.

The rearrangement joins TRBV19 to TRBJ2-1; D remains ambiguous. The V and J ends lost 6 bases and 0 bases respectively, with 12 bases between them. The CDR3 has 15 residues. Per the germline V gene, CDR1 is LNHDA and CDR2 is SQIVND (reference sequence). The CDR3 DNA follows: TGTGCCAGTAGGCCGATATCGAGCTCCTACAATGAGCAGTTCTTC. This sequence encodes CASRPISSSYNEQFF.

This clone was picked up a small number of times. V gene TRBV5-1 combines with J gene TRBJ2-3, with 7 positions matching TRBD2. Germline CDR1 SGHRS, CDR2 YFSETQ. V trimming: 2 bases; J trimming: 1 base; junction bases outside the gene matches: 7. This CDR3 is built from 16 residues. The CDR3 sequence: CASSLISGPGTDTQYF. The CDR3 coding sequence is TGCGCCAGCAGCTTAATTAGCGGGCCCGGCACAGATACGCAGTATTTT.

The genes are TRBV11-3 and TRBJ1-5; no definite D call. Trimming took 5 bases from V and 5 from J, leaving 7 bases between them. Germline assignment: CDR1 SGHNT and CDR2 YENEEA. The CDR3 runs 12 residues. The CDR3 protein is CASSLDYQPQHF. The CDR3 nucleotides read TGTGCCAGCAGCCTCGACTATCAGCCCCAGCATTTT.

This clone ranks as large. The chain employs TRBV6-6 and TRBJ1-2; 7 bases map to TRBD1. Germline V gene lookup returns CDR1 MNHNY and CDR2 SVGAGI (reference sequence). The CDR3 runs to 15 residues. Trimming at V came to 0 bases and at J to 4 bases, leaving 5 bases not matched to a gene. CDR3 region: CASSYSPGGSYGYTF. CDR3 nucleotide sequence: TGTGCCAGCAGTTACTCGCCAGGGGGGAGCTATGGCTACACCTTC.

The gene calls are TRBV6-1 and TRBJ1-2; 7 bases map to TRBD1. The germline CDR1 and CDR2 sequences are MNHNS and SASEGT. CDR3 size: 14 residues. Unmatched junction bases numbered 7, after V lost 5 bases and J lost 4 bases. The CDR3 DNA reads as TGTGCCAGCAGTATGGAGGGGGCGATCTATGGCTACACCTTC. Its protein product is CASSMEGAIYGYTF.

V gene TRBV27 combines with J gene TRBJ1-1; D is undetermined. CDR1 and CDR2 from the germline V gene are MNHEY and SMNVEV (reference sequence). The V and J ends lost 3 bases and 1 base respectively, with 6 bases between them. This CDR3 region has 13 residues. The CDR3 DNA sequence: TGTGCCAGCAGTTTTGTAGCGAACACTGAAGCTTTCTTT. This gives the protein CASSFVANTEAFF.

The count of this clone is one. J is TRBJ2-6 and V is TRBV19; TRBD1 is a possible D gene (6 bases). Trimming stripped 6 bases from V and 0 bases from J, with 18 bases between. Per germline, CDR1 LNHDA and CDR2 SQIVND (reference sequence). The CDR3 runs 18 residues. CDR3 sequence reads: CASRKHRDPSSGANVLTF. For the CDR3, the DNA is TGTGCCAGTAGAAAACACAGGGACCCAAGCTCTGGGGCCAACGTCCTGACTTTC. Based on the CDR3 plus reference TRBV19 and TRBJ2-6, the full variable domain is DGGITQSPKYLFRKEGQNVTLSCEQNLNHDAMYWYRQDPGQGLRLIYYSQIVNDFQKGDIAEGYSVSREKKESFPLTVTSAQKNPTAFYLCASRKHRDPSSGANVLTFGAGSRLTVL.